The 16 T cell receptor beta chains reported below all come from one sample, sequenced in a study of T cells after yellow fever vaccination. In TCRdb, the 5' RACE reads were re-called with MiXCR into one record per CDR3 protein. The sample comprises some 550,000 distinct CDR3 sequences, 19% of which are singletons, and approximately 14% rests with the top ten. The source was PBMCs, collected 15 days after the yellow fever booster vaccination. The receptors originated from a man aged 25 to 40 who received the YFV17D yellow fever vaccine.

This clonotype has a handful of counts. This chain links TRBV7-9 with TRBJ2-1, with D possibly TRBD2 on 6 matching bases. Germline loops: CDR1 SEHNR, CDR2 FQNEAQ (reference sequence). Trimming took off 5 bases at V and 8 bases at J, with 22 bases between the two ends. This CDR3 has 16 amino acids. The CDR3 here is CASSPREERGAYEQFF. CDR3 in DNA: TGTGCCAGCAGCCCTAGGGAGGAGCGCGGGGCCTATGAGCAGTTCTTC.

The CDR3 protein is CASSPMTGPYEQYF. The CDR3 DNA follows: TGTGCCAGCAGCCCTATGACAGGGCCCTACGAGCAGTACTTC. This chain links TRBV7-8 with TRBJ2-7, with 7 bases matching TRBD1. The CDR3 has 14 residues. After removal of 5 bases from V and 2 bases from J, the junction contained 6 bases not matched to a gene. Germline V gene data show CDR1 as SGHVS and CDR2 as FQNEAQ.

This sequence joins TRBV5-1 and TRBJ2-7; 12 bases agree with TRBD2. Losses at the gene ends were 7 bases for V and 0 bases for J; bases not matched to a gene: 14. Germline V gene sequence: CDR1 SGHRS, CDR2 YFSETQ. The CDR3 runs 18 residues. CDR3 in DNA: TGCGCCAGCGGGCCTCGAAGGACTAGCGGGGACAGCTCCTACGAGCAGTACTTC. Amino acids: CASGPRRTSGDSSYEQYF. The full variable domain, in which reference TRBV5-1 and TRBJ2-7 provide the parts outside the CDR3, is KAGVTQTPRYLIKTRGQQVTLSCSPISGHRSVSWYQQTPGQGLQFLFEYFSETQRNKGNFPGRFSGRQFSNSRSEMNVSTLELGDSALYLCASGPRRTSGDSSYEQYFGPGTRLTVT.

This chain links TRBV15 with TRBJ2-6; TRBD1 matches 8 bases. Trimming cost V 4 bases and J 0 bases; bases outside gene matches: 11. The CDR3 consists of 19 residues. CDR1 is LNHNV and CDR2 is YYDKDF in the germline V gene (reference sequence). CDR3 residues: CATSKDFQGAYSGANVLTF. CDR3 sequence (DNA): TGTGCCACCAGCAAAGATTTCCAGGGGGCCTACTCTGGGGCCAACGTCCTGACTTTC.

The CDR3 DNA reads TGCGCCAGCAGCTTGGAGGGCGTCACGGACGAGCAGTACTTC. Translated, it gives CASSLEGVTDEQYF. The chain links TRBV5-1 to TRBJ2-7, with no clear D. This CDR3 has 14 residues. Trimming stripped 0 bases from V and 5 bases from J, with 12 bases between. Germline V gene sequence: CDR1 SGHRS, CDR2 YFSETQ.

This clonotype was observed a few times. The DNA of the CDR3 is TGCAGCGCATACTTTGGGACAGGAGTGATTAACACCGGGGAGCTGTTTTTT. It encodes CSAYFGTGVINTGELFF. The chain combines TRBV29-1 with TRBJ2-2, with 8 positions matching TRBD1. V was clipped by 7 bases and J by 2 bases; unmatched bases: 15. The CDR3 loop spans 17 amino acids. CDR1 and CDR2 (germline): SQVTM, ANQGSEA.

This clonotype was counted ten times or more. V is TRBV18 and J is TRBJ2-1, with 10 bases identical to TRBD1. J gave up 8 bases and V 4 bases, and 8 bases lay outside the gene matches. Germline-derived CDR1 and CDR2 are KGHSH and LQKENI. This CDR3 contains 15 residues. CDR3 nucleotide sequence: TGTGCCAGCTCACGGACCGGGACAGGGGACGATGAGCAGTTCTTC. Translating gives CASSRTGTGDDEQFF.

The J gene is TRBJ2-6, the V gene TRBV6-1, with a possible D match to TRBD1 (5 bases). Germline CDR1 MNHNS, CDR2 SASEGT. V shed 6 bases and J shed 4 bases, with 10 bases lying between them. This CDR3 is built from 14 residues. CDR3 in amino acids: CASRQGGGANVLTF. CDR3 DNA sequence: TGTGCCAGCAGGCAGGGTGGCGGGGCCAACGTCCTGACTTTC.

This chain links TRBV9 with TRBJ1-1; 9 bases line up with TRBD1. CDR3 length: 14 amino acids. J lost 5 bases, V lost 6 bases, and 8 bases had no gene match. CDR1 is SGDLS, CDR2 YYNGEE, per germline. The CDR3 sequence: CASTPDRGSTEAFF. CDR3 DNA: TGTGCCAGCACCCCGGACAGGGGATCTACTGAAGCTTTCTTT.

The rearrangement uses TRBV13 and TRBJ2-7; a possible D gene is TRBD1 (6 bases). The V gene lost 2 bases and the J gene lost 3 bases, with 17 bases spanning the gap. CDR3 length: 16 amino acids. From germline, CDR1 is PRHDT and CDR2 FYEKMQ (reference sequence). The CDR3 nucleotides are TGTGCCAGCAGCTTATCCTTGGGGACACACCTCTACGAGCAGTACTTC. Translating gives CASSLSLGTHLYEQYF.

CDR3 amino acids: CASSTTSGRGVEQFF. CDR3 nucleotides: TGTGCCAGCAGCACGACTAGCGGGAGGGGTGTGGAGCAGTTCTTC. V usage is TRBV7-2 and J usage is TRBJ2-1; 14 bases fit TRBD2. This CDR3 region has 15 residues. Germline CDR1 and CDR2: SGHTA and FQGNSA. V gave up 5 bases and J gave up 10 bases; unmatched junction bases: 7.

This clonotype was detected many times. The J gene is TRBJ2-2, the V gene TRBV24-1, with a weak D call TRBD2 (6 bases). Germline values: CDR1 KGHDR, CDR2 SFDVKD. The germline V and J ends were trimmed by 12 bases and 2 bases, with 12 bases remaining between them. The CDR3 is 13 amino acids. The CDR3 DNA reads as TGTGCCTCCCGGGACTTAAACACCGGGGAGCTGTTTTTT. Translation: CASRDLNTGELFF.

This clonotype was picked up a small number of times. CDR3 DNA sequence: TGCAGCGTTGCCAGGCAGCGGGGGAGCTCCTACGAGCAGTACTTC. Its translation is CSVARQRGSSYEQYF. The chain employs TRBV29-1 and TRBJ2-7; 8 bases match TRBD2. The CDR3 loop spans 15 amino acids. Per germline, CDR1 SQVTM and CDR2 ANQGSEA. With V trimmed by 4 bases and J by 0 bases, 8 bases remained unmatched.

This chain joins TRBV27 and TRBJ2-7, with 7 bases lining up with TRBD2. CDR3 length: 13 residues. From germline, CDR1 is MNHEY and CDR2 SMNVEV (reference sequence). The trim removed 2 bases at V and 7 bases at J, leaving 5 bases unmatched. This chain's CDR3 is CASSLAPAGEQYF. DNA of the CDR3: TGTGCCAGCAGTTTAGCCCCAGCGGGGGAGCAGTACTTC.

V and J are TRBV5-1 and TRBJ2-3, with D perhaps matching TRBD1 (6 bases). V dropped 6 bases and J dropped 5 bases, with 13 bases sitting between them. Germline V gene data show CDR1 as SGHRS and CDR2 as YFSETQ. The CDR3 totals 13 residues. Here the CDR3 reads CASTQGYGDTQYF. CDR3 nucleotide sequence: TGCGCCAGCACCCAGGGGTACGGAGATACGCAGTATTTT.

The table lists this clonotype with a few counts. V and J are TRBV20-1 and TRBJ1-5; D gene ambiguous. This CDR3 is 15 amino acids long. Germline CDR1 DFQATT, CDR2 SNEGSKA (reference sequence). Trimming took 0 bases from V and 3 from J, leaving 12 bases between them. The CDR3 bases are TGCAGTGCTAGAGAGTCCCAGAGGGCCAATCAGCCCCAGCATTTT. Encoded protein: CSARESQRANQPQHF.